The T cell receptor (beta chain) under discussion was sequenced for a study of blood T cell repertoires in COVID-19. About the research overall: COVID-19 samples from acute and convalescent phases originated in the United States, Italy and Spain. From T cells, B-cell-depleted T cells, or PBMCs came the material, which was cDNA or gDNA.

Original processing methods: The assay estimated nucleated cells by amplifying reference gene primers. Profiled with immunoSEQ multiplex PCR; TCRdb holds only in-frame clones, not every one. V and J calls and clone size are copied from that table; D and trimming were computed from the DNA. Here the sample spans about 180,000 clones, roughly 86% being singletons. V was pared by 0 bases and J by 4 bases, with 11 bases of the junction left unmatched. The germline V gene has CDR1 LGHNA and CDR2 YNFKEQ. The CDR3 loop spans 18 amino acids. V usage is TRBV4-2 and J usage is TRBJ1-2; 10 bases agree with TRBD1. Sequencing input: peripheral blood. The receptor was isolated from a young woman with active or convalescent COVID-19. The CDR3: CASSQDYPRTGGIYGYTF. DNA of the CDR3: TGTGCCAGCAGCCAAGACTACCCCAGGACAGGGGGAATCTATGGCTACACCTTC.